One and the same sample provided the 13 T cell receptor beta chains below, sequenced in a study of OX40 agonist ivuxolimab in advanced cancers. Data came from immunoSEQ multiplex PCR; TCRdb stores just in-frame clones and leaves some out. Of more than 60,000 clones in the sample, 86% were seen once. This specimen was CD4+ or CD8+ T cells sorted from blood, taken in a trial of the OX40 agonist ivuxolimab. All receptors come from an adult with an advanced solid tumor such as melanoma, head and neck, liver or kidney cancer.

The chain couples TRBV4-1 to TRBJ1-5, with TRBD1 identical over 9 bases. Trimming removed 6 bases from V and 5 bases from J; junction bases left unmatched: 8. The germline CDR1 and CDR2 sequences are MGHRA and YSYEKL. CDR3 length equals 15 residues. CDR3: CASRPRDRVDQPQHF. DNA of the CDR3: TGCGCCAGCAGACCCCGGGACAGGGTCGATCAGCCCCAGCATTTT.

J is TRBJ1-2 and V is TRBV13, with D possibly being TRBD1 (5 bases). The CDR3 length is 15 residues. Deletions cut 0 bases from V and 4 bases from J, with 12 bases between. Germline V gives CDR1 PRHDT, CDR2 FYEKMQ (reference sequence). The CDR3, as DNA: TGTGCCAGCAGCTTAGGGACAGTTCAATTCTATGGCTACACCTTC. As protein: CASSLGTVQFYGYTF.

This chain joins TRBV4-1 and TRBJ2-4, with 10 bases lining up with TRBD2. Trimming cost V 0 bases and J 10 bases; bases outside gene matches: 12. Germline V gene data show CDR1 as MGHRA and CDR2 as YSYEKL. The CDR3 spans 17 residues. As DNA, the CDR3 is TGCGCCAGCAGCCAAGATACAGCGGGAGGGCCCGTAGTTATTCAGTACTTC. It yields the protein CASSQDTAGGPVVIQYF.

The gene calls are TRBV7-3 and TRBJ2-2, with a tentative D call TRBD2 (6 bases). The CDR3 extends over 14 amino acids. Germline V CDR1 and CDR2: SGHTA, FQGTGA. With 5 bases removed from V and 4 bases from J, the gap between germline ends came to 11 bases. The CDR3 DNA follows: TGTGCCAGCAGCCTACCGGGACTCACCGGGGAGCTGTTTTTT. This sequence encodes CASSLPGLTGELFF.

This clone was detected once. This rearrangement joins TRBV11-3 to TRBJ2-2; 7 bases agree with TRBD2. The CDR3 has 16 amino acids. Per germline, CDR1 SGHNT and CDR2 YENEEA. The ends lost 1 base at V and 3 bases at J; junction bases unmatched: 5. This CDR3 is CASSLGASGDTGELFF. For the CDR3, the DNA is TGTGCCAGCAGCTTAGGGGCTAGCGGCGACACCGGGGAGCTGTTTTTT.

This rearrangement joins TRBV7-9 to TRBJ2-5, with 7 bases fitting TRBD1. CDR3 size: 15 residues. Germline assignment: CDR1 SEHNR and CDR2 FQNEAQ (reference sequence). The V segment lost 5 bases and the J segment 6 bases; nucleotides outside the gene matches: 12. CDR3 region: CASSLDSDRWKTQYF. CDR3 sequence (DNA): TGTGCCAGCAGCCTCGACTCGGACAGGTGGAAGACCCAGTACTTC. Using reference TRBV7-9 and TRBJ2-5 for the parts outside the CDR3, the full variable domain is DTGVSQNPRHKITKRGQNVTFRCDPISEHNRLYWYRQTLGQGPEFLTYFQNEAQLEKSRLLSDRFSAERPKGSFSTLEIQRTEQGDSAMYLCASSLDSDRWKTQYFGPGTRLLVL.

The CDR3 loop is CASSFTPPGRDYEQYF. CDR3 coding DNA: TGTGCCAGCAGCTTCACCCCCCCGGGACGGGACTACGAGCAGTACTTC. The chain employs TRBV7-9 and TRBJ2-7; D is possibly TRBD1 or TRBD2 (5 bases each). Trimming shortened V by 3 bases and J by 3 bases, and 18 bases separated the two germline ends. This CDR3 is built from 16 residues. From germline, CDR1 is SEHNR and CDR2 FQNEAQ (reference sequence).

V gene TRBV5-1 combines with J gene TRBJ2-5; D call uncertain. This CDR3 is 15 amino acids long. The ends were cut back, 3 bases at V and 1 base at J, with 13 bases in the middle. CDR1 is SGHRS, CDR2 YFSETQ, per germline. CDR3 nucleotide sequence: TGCGCCAGCAGCTATCGAGGCAGTGGCCAAGAGACCCAGTACTTC. Encoded protein: CASSYRGSGQETQYF.

The chain carries TRBV6-5 and TRBJ1-5; the match to TRBD1 covers 9 bases. J was trimmed by 6 bases and V by 6 bases; bases with no gene match: 3. The CDR3 loop spans 13 amino acids. CDR1 MNHEY and CDR2 SVGAGI come from the germline V gene. CDR3: CASSPQGAQPQHF. In DNA, the CDR3 is TGTGCCAGCAGCCCACAGGGGGCTCAGCCCCAGCATTTT.

This clone was seen repeatedly, ten times or more. The chain joins TRBV7-7 to TRBJ2-5; a possible D gene is TRBD1 (6 bases). The CDR3 has 13 residues. The germline V gene has CDR1 SSHAT and CDR2 FNYEAQ (reference sequence). Trimming shortened V by 5 bases and J by 4 bases, and 11 bases separated the two germline ends. DNA of the CDR3: TGTGCCAGCAGCAATACAGGGCGAGAGACCCAGTACTTC. Residues: CASSNTGRETQYF.

On this clone itself: Distinct nucleotide sequences in the sample also encode this CDR3. CDR3 protein: CASSIRPFDSGKVLYEQYF. The CDR3 nucleotides are TGTGCCAGTAGCATCCGCCCTTTCGACAGCGGGAAGGTGTTATACGAGCAGTACTTC. The chain has TRBV21-1 and TRBJ2-7; no DNA check was done on the table's D call, TRBD2. TRBV21-1 is given as a pseudogene. The CDR3 sequence is 19 residues long.

Here the CDR3 DNA reads TGTGCCAGCAGCTTTGACACTTACTCTGGAAACACCATATATTTT. Amino acids: CASSFDTYSGNTIYF. The chain is built from TRBV7-8 and TRBJ1-3; the D is unclear. CDR3 length: 15 amino acids. Per germline, CDR1 SGHVS and CDR2 FQNEAQ. The V end lost 3 bases, the J end lost 0 bases, and 9 bases lay between the germline ends.

J is TRBJ2-7 and V is TRBV11-2; possibly TRBD2 for D (5 bases). The CDR3 runs to 12 residues. V lost 3 bases and J lost 6, with 9 bases in between. Germline CDR1 reads SGHAT; CDR2 reads FQNNGV. The CDR3 is CASSFITSEQYF. The CDR3 bases are TGTGCCAGCAGCTTTATTACTAGCGAGCAGTACTTC.